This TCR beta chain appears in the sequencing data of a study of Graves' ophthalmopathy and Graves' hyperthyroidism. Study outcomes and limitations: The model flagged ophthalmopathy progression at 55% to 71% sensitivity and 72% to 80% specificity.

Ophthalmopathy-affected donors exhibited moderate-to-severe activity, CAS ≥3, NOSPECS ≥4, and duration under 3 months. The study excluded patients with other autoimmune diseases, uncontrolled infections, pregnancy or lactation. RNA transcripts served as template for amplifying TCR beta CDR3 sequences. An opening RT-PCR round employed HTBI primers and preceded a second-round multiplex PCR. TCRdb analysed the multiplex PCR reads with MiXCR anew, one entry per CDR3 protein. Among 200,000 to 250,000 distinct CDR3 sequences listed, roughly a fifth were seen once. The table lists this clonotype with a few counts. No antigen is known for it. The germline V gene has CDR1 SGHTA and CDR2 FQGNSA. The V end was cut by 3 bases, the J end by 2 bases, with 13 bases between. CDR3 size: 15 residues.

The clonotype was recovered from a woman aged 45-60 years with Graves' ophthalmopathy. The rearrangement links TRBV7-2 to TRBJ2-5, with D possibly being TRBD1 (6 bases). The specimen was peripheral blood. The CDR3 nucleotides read TGTGCCAGCAGCTTTCCGGGGCAGGGGCAAGAGACCCAGTACTTC. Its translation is CASSFPGQGQETQYF.